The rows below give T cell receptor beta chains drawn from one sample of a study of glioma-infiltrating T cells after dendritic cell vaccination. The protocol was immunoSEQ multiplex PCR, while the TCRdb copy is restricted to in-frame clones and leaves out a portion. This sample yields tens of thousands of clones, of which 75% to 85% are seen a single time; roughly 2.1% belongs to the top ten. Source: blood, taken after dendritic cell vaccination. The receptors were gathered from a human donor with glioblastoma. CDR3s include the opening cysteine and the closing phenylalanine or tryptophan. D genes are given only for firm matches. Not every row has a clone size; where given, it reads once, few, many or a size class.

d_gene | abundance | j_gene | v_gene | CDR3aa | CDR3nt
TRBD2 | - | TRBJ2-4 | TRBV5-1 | CASSLAVAGVVKNIQYF | TGCGCCAGCAGCTTGGCCGTCGCGGGAGTTGTCAAAAACATTCAGTACTTC
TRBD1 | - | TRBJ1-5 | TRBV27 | CASSLDRVGQPQHF | TGTGCCAGCAGTTTGGACAGGGTAGGACAGCCCCAGCATTTT
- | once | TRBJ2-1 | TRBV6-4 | CASSDSRTYPNEQFF | TGTGCCAGCAGTGACTCGAGGACTTATCCCAATGAGCAGTTCTTC
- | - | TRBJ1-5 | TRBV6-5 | CASSYGRGSYQPQHF | TGTGCCAGCAGTTACGGCAGAGGTTCATATCAGCCCCAGCATTTT
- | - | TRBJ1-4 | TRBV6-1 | CASRAGVLDEKLFF | TGTGCCAGCAGGGCAGGGGTACTAGATGAAAAACTGTTTTTT
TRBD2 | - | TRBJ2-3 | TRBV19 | CASSIPSGDLDTQYF | TGTGCCAGTAGTATACCTAGCGGGGACCTAGATACGCAGTATTTT
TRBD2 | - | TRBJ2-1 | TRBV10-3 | CAISGRRVAGGNEQFF | TGTGCCATCAGTGGCCGTAGGGTAGCGGGCGGTAATGAGCAGTTCTTC
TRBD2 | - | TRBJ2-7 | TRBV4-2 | CASSHVGGDYEQYF | TGTGCCAGCAGCCACGTTGGGGGGGACTACGAGCAGTACTTC
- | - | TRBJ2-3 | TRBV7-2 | CASSLALTGTDTQYF | TGTGCCAGCAGCTTAGCGCTGACAGGCACAGATACGCAGTATTTT
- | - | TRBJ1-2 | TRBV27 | CASSLWGVGYGYTF | TGTGCCAGCAGTTTATGGGGGGTAGGCTATGGCTACACCTTC
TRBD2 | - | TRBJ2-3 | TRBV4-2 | CASSQAPGGAGTDTQYF | TGTGCCAGCAGCCAAGCCCCCGGGGGGGCAGGCACAGATACGCAGTATTTT
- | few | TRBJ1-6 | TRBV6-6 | CASSYGQNSPLHF | TGTGCCAGCAGTTATGGACAGAATTCACCCCTCCACTTT
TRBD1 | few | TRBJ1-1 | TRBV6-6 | CATMPGTGVGETEAFF | TGTGCCACAATGCCCGGGACAGGGGTTGGAGAAACTGAAGCTTTCTTT
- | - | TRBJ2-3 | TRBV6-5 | CASSYQGLIADTQYF | TGTGCCAGCAGTTACCAGGGGCTAATTGCAGATACGCAGTATTTT
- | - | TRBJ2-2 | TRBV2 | CASSLQGPNTGELFF | TGTGCCAGCAGTCTTCAGGGGCCGAACACCGGGGAGCTGTTTTTT
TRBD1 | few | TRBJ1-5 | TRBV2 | CASSREGASHF | TGTGCCAGCAGCCGGGAGGGGGCCTCGCATTTT
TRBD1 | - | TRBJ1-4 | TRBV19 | CASIRGYSPNEKLFF | TGTGCCAGTATCAGGGGGTACAGTCCTAATGAAAAACTGTTTTTT
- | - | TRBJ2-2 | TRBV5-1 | CASRTGTNTGELFF | TGCGCCAGCAGGACCGGGACGAACACCGGGGAGCTGTTTTTT
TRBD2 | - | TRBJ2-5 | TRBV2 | CARSGSGGAETQYF | TGTGCCAGGAGCGGCAGCGGGGGGGCGGAGACCCAGTACTTC
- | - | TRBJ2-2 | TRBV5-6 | CASSLDLGARHTGELFF | TGTGCCAGCAGCTTGGATTTGGGTGCTAGGCACACCGGGGAGCTGTTTTTT
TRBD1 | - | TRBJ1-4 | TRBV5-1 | CASSTTGAGEKLFF | TGCGCCAGCAGCACTACAGGGGCTGGTGAAAAACTGTTTTTT
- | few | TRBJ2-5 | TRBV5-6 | CASSLDSQETQYF | TGTGCCAGCAGCTTGGACAGCCAAGAGACCCAGTACTTC
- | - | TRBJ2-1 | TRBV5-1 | CASTGAGNEQFF | TGCGCCAGCACCGGAGCGGGCAATGAGCAGTTCTTC
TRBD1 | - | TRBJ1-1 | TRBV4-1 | CASSRGQGPMNTEAFF | TGCGCCAGCAGCCGGGGACAGGGCCCAATGAACACTGAAGCTTTCTTT
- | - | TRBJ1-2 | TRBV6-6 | CAILDRNYGYTF | TGTGCCATTTTGGACAGAAACTATGGCTACACCTTC
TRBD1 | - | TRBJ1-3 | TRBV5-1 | CASSPGDREGAGNTIYF | TGCGCCAGCAGCCCAGGGGACAGGGAAGGGGCTGGAAACACCATATATTTT
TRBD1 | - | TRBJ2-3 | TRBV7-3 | CASSEGTGASLRDTQYF | TGTGCCAGCAGCGAGGGGACAGGGGCCAGCCTCAGGGATACGCAGTATTTT
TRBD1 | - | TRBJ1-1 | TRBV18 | CASSRGTDTEAFF | TGTGCCAGCTCACGGGGGACAGACACTGAAGCTTTCTTT
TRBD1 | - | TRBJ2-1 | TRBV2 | CASDRDRLQNEQFF | TGTGCCAGCGACCGGGACAGGCTCCAAAATGAGCAGTTCTTC
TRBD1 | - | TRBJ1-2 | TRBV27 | CASSPRDRAVYGYTF | TGTGCCAGCAGTCCTCGGGACAGGGCGGTCTATGGCTACACCTTC
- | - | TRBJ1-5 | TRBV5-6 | CASSRGTNSNQPQHF | TGTGCCAGCAGCAGGGGGACAAATAGCAATCAGCCCCAGCATTTT
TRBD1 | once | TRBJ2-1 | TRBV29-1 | CSALTGFRRYNEQFF | TGCAGCGCGCTGACAGGGTTTCGGAGGTACAATGAGCAGTTCTTC
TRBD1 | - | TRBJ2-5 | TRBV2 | CASSGSWDRGKETQYF | TGTGCCAGCAGCGGCTCCTGGGACAGGGGAAAAGAGACCCAGTACTTC
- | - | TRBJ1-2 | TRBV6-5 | CASSERGANYGYTF | TGTGCCAGCAGTGAGCGCGGAGCTAACTATGGCTACACCTTC
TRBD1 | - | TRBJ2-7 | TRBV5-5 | CASSPTGGPSYEQYF | TGTGCCAGCAGTCCGACAGGGGGCCCTTCCTACGAGCAGTACTTC
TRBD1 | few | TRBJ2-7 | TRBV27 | CASTDRFYEQYF | TGTGCCAGCACGGACAGGTTCTACGAGCAGTACTTC
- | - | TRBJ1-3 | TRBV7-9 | CASSFTAGRTNTIYF | TGTGCCAGCAGCTTCACCGCCGGGAGAACGAACACCATATATTTT
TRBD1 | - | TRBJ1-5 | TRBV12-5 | CASGLVGQGDFQHF | TGTGCTAGTGGTTTGGTAGGTCAGGGGGACTTCCAGCATTTT
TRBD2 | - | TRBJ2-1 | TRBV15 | CATSKIAGESYNEQFF | TGTGCCACCAGCAAGATAGCGGGGGAGTCCTACAATGAGCAGTTCTTC
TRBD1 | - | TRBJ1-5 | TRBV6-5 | CASSPRGPNQPQHF | TGTGCCAGCAGTCCGAGGGGGCCTAATCAGCCCCAGCATTTT
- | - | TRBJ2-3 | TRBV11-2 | CASSARGDTQYF | TGTGCCAGCAGCGCGAGGGGGGATACGCAGTATTTT
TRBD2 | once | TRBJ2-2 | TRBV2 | CASIAGVRTGELFF | TGTGCCAGCATAGCGGGAGTTCGAACCGGGGAGCTGTTTTTT
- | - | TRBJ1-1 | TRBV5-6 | CASSYPGQPNTEAFF | TGTGCCAGCAGCTACCCAGGACAGCCGAACACTGAAGCTTTCTTT
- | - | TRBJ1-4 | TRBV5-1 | CASSSQGGEKLFF | TGCGCCAGCAGCTCCCAGGGAGGGGAAAAACTGTTTTTT
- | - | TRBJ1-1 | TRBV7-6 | CASSLGGLGVTEAFF | TGTGCCAGCAGCTTAGGGGGATTAGGGGTTACTGAAGCTTTCTTT
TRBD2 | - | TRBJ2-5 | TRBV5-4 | CASSHPGLAGGQETQYF | TGTGCCAGCAGCCATCCGGGACTAGCGGGGGGGCAGGAGACCCAGTACTTC